These 19 T cell receptor beta chains share one sample of origin, sequenced in a study of multiple sclerosis patients with progressive multifocal leukoencephalopathy. Profiled with immunoSEQ multiplex PCR; TCRdb holds only in-frame clones, not every one. The profile shows some 30,000 clones, approximately 90% of them singletons. The time point here: before natalizumab initiation. Material: PBMCs. The receptors were sampled from a human donor with multiple sclerosis.

The J gene is TRBJ1-4, the V gene TRBV10-3; D is ambiguous. The CDR3 has 19 residues. V lost 6 bases and J 10 bases, leaving 33 bases between the germline ends. CDR1 and CDR2 (germline): ENHRY, SYGVKD. CDR3 sequence: CAISPTLSYSIESRGKLFF. Written as DNA, the CDR3 is TGTGCCATCAGCCCCACCCTCTCGTATTCAATCGAGTCCCGAGGAAAACTGTTTTTT.

The rearrangement links TRBV4-2 to TRBJ2-7; D is unresolved. Germline V gives CDR1 LGHNA, CDR2 YNFKEQ. The CDR3 is 16 residues long. Deletions cut 1 base from V and 0 bases from J, with 13 bases between. The CDR3 DNA sequence: TGTGCCAGCAGCCAAGCCTCACGACCAAGCTCCTACGAGCAGTACTTC. It translates to CASSQASRPSSYEQYF.

In this sample, this clone turned up a few times. The chain has TRBV4-1 and TRBJ1-2; 10 bases map to TRBD1. There are 20 residues in the CDR3. The germline gives CDR1 MGHRA, CDR2 YSYEKL. V shed 5 bases and J 0 bases; nucleotides not matched to a gene: 18. The CDR3 DNA sequence: TGCGCCAGCAGCGTCATTAAAGACGGACAGGGGGGGATTGCTAACTATGGCTACACCTTC. Translation gives CASSVIKDGQGGIANYGYTF.

This clone was observed a handful of times. This chain joins TRBV6-4 and TRBJ2-3; 9 positions agree with TRBD2. The V gene's germline CDR1 is MRHNA and CDR2 SNTAGT. J gave up 5 bases and V 2 bases, and 5 bases lay outside the gene matches. CDR3 size: 15 residues. The CDR3 nucleotides read TGTGCCAGCAGTGACGGGCGGGGGGGCAAAGATACGCAGTATTTT. As protein: CASSDGRGGKDTQYF.

This clone was counted between two and nine times. V usage is TRBV6-1 and J usage is TRBJ1-5; D may be TRBD1 (5 bases). From germline, CDR1 is MNHNS and CDR2 SASEGT. The CDR3 spans 14 residues. V lost 0 bases to trimming and J lost 6 bases, with 9 bases between them. In nucleotides, the CDR3 is TGTGCCAGCAGTGAAGCCGGGGGGGTTCAGCCCCAGCATTTT. This translates into CASSEAGGVQPQHF.

The V gene is TRBV4-1, the J gene TRBJ1-2; 7 bases line up with TRBD1. This CDR3 has 16 amino acids. The germline V gene encodes CDR1 MGHRA and CDR2 YSYEKL. V was clipped by 4 bases and J by 8 bases; unmatched bases: 16. CDR3 loop: CASSLVRTGLDGGYTF. Here the CDR3 DNA reads TGCGCCAGCAGCCTCGTTAGGACAGGTCTCGACGGAGGCTACACCTTC.

The V call is TRBV2, the J call TRBJ2-7, with 9 bases fitting TRBD2. This CDR3 has 16 amino acids. Losses at the gene ends were 2 bases for V and 1 base for J; bases not matched to a gene: 6. Germline V gene lookup returns CDR1 SNHLY and CDR2 FYNNEI. The CDR3, as DNA: TGTGCCAGCAGTGAAAGCGGGGGGACGTTTTCCTACGAGCAGTACTTC. Its protein is CASSESGGTFSYEQYF.

V and J are TRBV6-1 and TRBJ1-6, with 11 positions matching TRBD1. The V segment lost 2 bases and the J segment 10 bases; nucleotides outside the gene matches: 4. This CDR3 contains 15 residues. Germline CDR1 reads MNHNS; CDR2 reads SASEGT. CDR3 bases: TGTGCCAGCAGTGAACCGGGACAGGGGGGATCACCCCTCCACTTT. Its translation: CASSEPGQGGSPLHF.

The V gene is TRBV15, the J gene TRBJ1-1; 7 nucleotides line up with TRBD1. V dropped 11 bases and J dropped 0; count of bases not matched to a gene: 9. The CDR3 has 14 residues. Germline values: CDR1 LNHNV, CDR2 YYDKDF (reference sequence). This chain's CDR3 is CASSPGTVNTEAFF. CDR3 DNA sequence: TGTGCCTCCTCACCCGGGACAGTGAACACTGAAGCTTTCTTT.

This clone was seen just once. The V and J genes are TRBV9 and TRBJ1-4; D is uncertain. The CDR3 spans 14 residues. Germline V gene data show CDR1 as SGDLS and CDR2 as YYNGEE. V was shortened by 0 bases and J by 0 bases, with 3 bases between the two germline ends. The CDR3 here is CASSVDATNEKLFF. The CDR3 DNA reads TGTGCCAGCAGCGTAGACGCAACTAATGAAAAACTGTTTTTT.

This sequence joins TRBV19 and TRBJ1-2, with D maybe TRBD1 (6 bases). Germline CDR1 reads LNHDA; CDR2 reads SQIVND (reference sequence). The length of the CDR3 is 14 residues. Trimming took off 6 bases at V and 5 bases at J, with 16 bases between the two ends. The DNA of the CDR3 is TGTGCCAGTAGGGACAGCCAGGCCGGTTATGGCTACACCTTC. It yields the protein CASRDSQAGYGYTF.

V usage is TRBV4-2 and J usage is TRBJ2-7; 7 bases line up with TRBD1. Germline CDR1 LGHNA, CDR2 YNFKEQ. The CDR3 contains 15 residues. J lost 0 bases, V lost 5 bases, and 7 bases had no gene match. The CDR3 spells CASSKAGTDSYEQYF. The CDR3 nucleotides read TGTGCCAGCAGCAAGGCCGGGACAGACTCCTACGAGCAGTACTTC.

The CDR3 reads CASSIAGGTDTQYF. Here the CDR3 DNA reads TGTGCCAGTAGTATAGCTGGAGGAACAGATACGCAGTATTTT. The chain recombines TRBV19 with TRBJ2-3; D possibly corresponds to TRBD2 (5 bases). The CDR3 is 14 residues long. The V end lost 1 base, the J end lost 3 bases, and 8 bases lay between the germline ends. The V gene's germline CDR1 is LNHDA and CDR2 SQIVND (reference sequence).

The chain couples TRBV6-4 to TRBJ2-3; D is ambiguous. Germline V lookup: CDR1 MRHNA, CDR2 SNTAGT. The V end lost 2 bases, the J end lost 0 bases, and 9 bases lay between the germline ends. The CDR3 runs 15 residues. DNA of the CDR3: TGTGCCAGCAGTGACAGGGCGGCTAGCACAGATACGCAGTATTTT. As protein: CASSDRAASTDTQYF.

The V call is TRBV19, the J call TRBJ1-5; D may be TRBD1 (5 bases). Germline V gene lookup returns CDR1 LNHDA and CDR2 SQIVND (reference sequence). The CDR3 length is 14 residues. Trimming took 9 bases from V and 7 from J, leaving 19 bases between them. This CDR3 reads CASTSGTRVQPQHF. DNA for the CDR3: TGTGCCAGCACTTCCGGGACGCGGGTACAGCCCCAGCATTTT.

The chain carries TRBV5-1 and TRBJ2-6, with 7 bases lining up with TRBD1. V trimming: 0 bases; J trimming: 0 bases; junction bases outside the gene matches: 3. Germline V gives CDR1 SGHRS, CDR2 YFSETQ. The CDR3 runs 17 residues. The CDR3 sequence is CASSLGTGPSGANVLTF. The CDR3 DNA reads as TGCGCCAGCAGCTTGGGGACAGGCCCCTCTGGGGCCAACGTCCTGACTTTC.

This clone was observed once. The CDR3 nucleotides are TGTGCCAGCAGCTTGTCCCCGACAGATCCTCAAGAGACCCAGTACTTC. This encodes CASSLSPTDPQETQYF. V and J are TRBV5-4 and TRBJ2-5; a possible D gene is TRBD1 (5 bases). V lost 1 base, J lost 2 bases, and 15 bases lay in between. The CDR3 has 16 residues. The germline CDR1 and CDR2 sequences are SGHNT and YYREEE (reference sequence).

This chain joins TRBV6-1 and TRBJ2-7; unclear D gene. The V gene lost 2 bases and the J gene lost 3 bases, with 11 bases spanning the gap. The CDR3 is made up of 14 amino acids. Germline V gene data show CDR1 as MNHNS and CDR2 as SASEGT. The CDR3 sequence: CASSESPGFYEQYF. Written as DNA, the CDR3 is TGTGCCAGCAGTGAATCGCCCGGGTTCTACGAGCAGTACTTC.

This rearrangement joins TRBV5-1 to TRBJ2-2; D might be TRBD1 or TRBD2, each matching 6 bases. V was shortened by 0 bases and J by 3 bases, with 12 bases between the two germline ends. Germline loops: CDR1 SGHRS, CDR2 YFSETQ. This CDR3 region has 16 residues. CDR3 DNA sequence: TGCGCCAGCAGCTTGGTTGGGGGGCAGGACACCGGGGAGCTGTTTTTT. This encodes CASSLVGGQDTGELFF.